Each of the 32 T cell receptor beta chains below was sequenced from the same sample in a study of blood T cells in healthy people across ages. Alongside a J-beta primer mix, a sample-barcoded 5' primer served in a second PCR lasting roughly 7 to 11 cycles. TCRdb called the 5' RACE reads again in MiXCR, with one record for every CDR3 protein. The sample holds 850,000 to 1,300,000 distinct CDR3 sequences; 45% are singletons and the top ten take 15% to 20%. The specimen sequenced was blood. All receptors come from a woman aged 60 to 75 in good health.

There are a few counts of this clonotype. This chain joins TRBV11-2 and TRBJ2-1; a weak D match, TRBD1 (5 bases). Between the trimmed V and J ends, which lost 1 base and 5 bases, there was a span of 18 bases. From germline, CDR1 is SGHAT and CDR2 FQNNGV. The CDR3 consists of 17 residues. CDR3 DNA sequence: TGTGCCAGCAGCTTAGGATTAGGGGCGTTTGGGGACAATGAGCAGTTCTTC. Translation gives CASSLGLGAFGDNEQFF.

Ten or more counts support this clonotype. CDR3 in amino acids: CASSQVGTSPTQYF. DNA for the CDR3: TGTGCCAGCAGCCAAGTTGGTACTAGCCCGACCCAGTACTTC. This sequence joins TRBV4-2 and TRBJ2-5; D may be TRBD2 (6 bases). Germline-derived CDR1 and CDR2 are LGHNA and YNFKEQ. Trimming left V 1 base short and J 7 bases short, with 13 bases between. This CDR3 is built from 14 residues.

This chain joins TRBV7-9 and TRBJ1-2, with 7 bases lining up with TRBD1. Germline CDR1 and CDR2: SEHNR and FQNEAQ (reference sequence). The V gene end was trimmed by 4 bases and the J gene end by 5 bases; junction bases not matched to a gene: 7. The CDR3 spans 14 residues. The CDR3 region is CASSSSGTAYGYTF. CDR3 bases: TGTGCCAGCAGCTCCTCCGGGACAGCTTATGGCTACACCTTC.

This clonotype was found a few times. The chain couples TRBV4-1 to TRBJ2-1; D perhaps matches TRBD2 (6 bases). CDR1 MGHRA and CDR2 YSYEKL come from the germline V gene. V was cut by 1 base and J by 3 bases, with 10 bases left in between. The CDR3 loop spans 15 amino acids. In DNA, the CDR3 is TGCGCCAGCAGCCAAGTTGCGGGAAGCTACAATGAGCAGTTCTTC. It encodes CASSQVAGSYNEQFF.

DNA for the CDR3: TGTGCCAGCAGCATAAGTACGGGACAGGAGTACTTC. Translating gives CASSISTGQEYF. The V gene is TRBV2, the J gene TRBJ2-7, with TRBD1 matching 8 bases. There are 12 residues in the CDR3. The V segment lost 6 bases and the J segment 11 bases; nucleotides outside the gene matches: 9. Germline V gene lookup returns CDR1 SNHLY and CDR2 FYNNEI.

The CDR3 loop is CSAREQGVPYEQYF. In DNA form, the CDR3 reads TGCAGTGCTAGAGAACAGGGGGTCCCCTACGAGCAGTACTTC. This sequence joins TRBV20-1 and TRBJ2-7, with TRBD1 matching over 8 bases. CDR3 length: 14 amino acids. J was trimmed by 2 bases and V by 0 bases; bases with no gene match: 3. CDR1 is DFQATT and CDR2 is SNEGSKA in the germline V gene (reference sequence).

The chain combines TRBV5-1 with TRBJ2-6; possible D gene TRBD1, 6 bases. V shed 0 bases and J shed 3 bases, with 10 bases lying between them. The CDR3 length is 16 residues. Germline CDR1 and CDR2: SGHRS and YFSETQ. The CDR3 DNA is TGCGCCAGCAGCTTGGCCGCAGGGGTTGGGGCCAACGTCCTGACTTTC. Translated: CASSLAAGVGANVLTF.

There are a few counts of this clonotype. This chain links TRBV29-1 with TRBJ2-7; D is undetermined. V gave up 5 bases and J gave up 0 bases, with 14 bases separating them. Germline V gives CDR1 SQVTM, CDR2 ANQGSEA. The CDR3 covers 14 residues. CDR3 protein: CSVRAGPVSYEQYF. CDR3 DNA sequence: TGCAGCGTTCGGGCAGGACCGGTCTCCTACGAGCAGTACTTC.

The chain uses TRBV7-8 and TRBJ2-7; D is perhaps TRBD1 (5 bases). The CDR3 loop spans 17 amino acids. Germline V gene data show CDR1 as SGHVS and CDR2 as FQNEAQ. Trimming stripped 3 bases from V and 3 bases from J, with 21 bases between. CDR3 DNA sequence: TGTGCCAGCAGCTTCAAGGGGTTCGGGCTAGGAGACTACGAGCAGTACTTC. Its protein is CASSFKGFGLGDYEQYF. Combining the CDR3 with reference TRBV7-8 and TRBJ2-7 gives the whole variable domain GAGVSQSPRYKVAKRGQDVALRCDPISGHVSLFWYQQALGQGPEFLTYFQNEAQLDKSGLPSDRFFAERPEGSVSTLKIQRTQQEDSAVYLCASSFKGFGLGDYEQYFGPGTRLTVT.

This sequence joins TRBV12-3 or TRBV12-4 and TRBJ1-1; 9 bases fit TRBD1. The CDR3 contains 16 residues. V shed 5 bases, J shed 3 bases, and the junction held 10 bases outside the gene matches. The chain's CDR3 is CASSPTGGMGDTEAFF. Here the CDR3 DNA reads TGTGCCAGCAGTCCTACAGGGGGCATGGGGGACACTGAAGCTTTCTTT.

This clonotype was seen only a few times. Here the CDR3 reads CASSLSLPLSGGYTF. The CDR3 DNA reads TGTGCCAGCAGTTTATCCTTACCCCTATCTGGGGGCTACACCTTC. The V and J genes are TRBV28 and TRBJ1-2; D gene unclear. The CDR3 runs 15 residues. Germline V gene sequence: CDR1 MDHEN, CDR2 SYDVKM. V was trimmed by 1 base and J by 8 bases, leaving 17 bases between them.

The rearrangement joins TRBV5-8 to TRBJ2-1; D ambiguous. Germline lookup yields CDR1 SGHTS and CDR2 YDEGEE. Trimming pared 0 bases from V and 6 bases from J, leaving 10 bases between. The CDR3 is made up of 14 amino acids. CDR3 amino acids: CASSLEVSSNEQFF. The CDR3 DNA follows: TGTGCCAGCAGCTTGGAAGTCTCGTCCAATGAGCAGTTCTTC.

This clonotype occurred a few times. The gene calls are TRBV5-6 and TRBJ2-1; D remains ambiguous. The better agreement between TRBJ2-7 and the DNA end casts doubt on the J call. Germline assignment: CDR1 SGHDT and CDR2 YYEEEE. The CDR3 runs to 15 residues. CDR3 amino acids: CASSLALASYNEQYF. CDR3 nucleotides: TGTGCCAGCAGCTTGGCTTTGGCCTCCTACAATGAGCAGTACTTC.

The chain couples TRBV5-1 to TRBJ2-5, with 10 bases fitting TRBD1. With the DNA end fitting TRBJ2-7 better, the J assignment may be wrong. The germline CDR1 and CDR2 sequences are SGHRS and YFSETQ. This CDR3 has 16 residues. In DNA form, the CDR3 reads TGCGCCAGCCTCTCTCTCCCGGGACAGGGGTTCGGCGAGCAGTACTTC. Protein: CASLSLPGQGFGEQYF.

The CDR3: CASSPAKAPHEQYF. The CDR3 DNA reads TGTGCCAGCAGCCCGGCCAAAGCTCCTCACGAGCAGTACTTC. The chain employs TRBV28 and TRBJ2-7; D gene ambiguous. The V and J ends lost 6 bases and 5 bases respectively, with 17 bases between them. This CDR3 region has 14 residues. Germline V gene sequence: CDR1 MDHEN, CDR2 SYDVKM.

This clonotype occurred a few times. The chain uses TRBV20-1 and TRBJ2-5; the D is unclear. The ends were cut back, 7 bases at V and 2 bases at J, with 14 bases in the middle. The CDR3 loop spans 13 amino acids. Germline CDR1 DFQATT, CDR2 SNEGSKA (reference sequence). This chain's CDR3 is CSVHASGQETQYF. CDR3 DNA: TGCAGTGTCCATGCTAGTGGTCAAGAGACCCAGTACTTC.

This clonotype was seen many times. V is TRBV12-3 or TRBV12-4 and J is TRBJ2-5; TRBD1 or TRBD2 may be the D gene (6 bases each). V was clipped by 5 bases and J by 6 bases, with 16 bases between them. The CDR3 is 14 residues long. CDR3 coding DNA: TGTGCCAGCAGTCCGGACAGCGGCGGGAAGACCCAGTACTTC. It yields the protein CASSPDSGGKTQYF.

In its sample, this clonotype was seen a few times. The chain couples TRBV29-1 to TRBJ2-7; no clear D gene. The CDR3 consists of 18 residues. Germline assignment: CDR1 SQVTM and CDR2 ANQGSEA. V lost 2 bases and J lost 0, with 23 bases in between. CDR3 protein: CSVEKRSGIPLGSYEQYF. The DNA of the CDR3 is TGCAGCGTTGAAAAGAGATCAGGAATCCCCTTAGGCTCCTACGAGCAGTACTTC.

The V call is TRBV11-3, the J call TRBJ2-1, with a weak D call TRBD2 (5 bases). Trimming took off 0 bases at V and 6 bases at J, with 9 bases between the two ends. Germline CDR1 SGHNT, CDR2 YENEEA. This CDR3 has 14 residues. CDR3 nucleotide sequence: TGTGCCAGCAGCTTAGATCTCGGAGGCAATGAGCAGTTCTTC. As protein: CASSLDLGGNEQFF.

This chain uses TRBV20-1 with TRBJ2-7; no clear D. This CDR3 has 10 amino acids. CDR1 DFQATT and CDR2 SNEGSKA come from the germline V gene (reference sequence). V lost 5 bases to trimming and J lost 5 bases, with 7 bases between them. The CDR3 sequence: CSASGHEQYF. CDR3 DNA sequence: TGCAGTGCTTCCGGGCACGAGCAGTACTTC.

This chain's CDR3 is CASSIGGSGGTQYF. CDR3 in DNA: TGTGCCAGTAGTATTGGTGGGAGTGGAGGGACCCAGTACTTC. The rearrangement links TRBV19 to TRBJ2-7, with TRBD2 as a possible D gene (5 bases). The closer fit of TRBJ2-5 to the DNA end suggests the J call may be wrong. The CDR3 is made up of 14 amino acids. CDR1 and CDR2 from the germline V gene are LNHDA and SQIVND (reference sequence).

The V and J genes are TRBV28 and TRBJ1-2; the match to TRBD1 covers 9 bases. Germline assignment: CDR1 MDHEN and CDR2 SYDVKM. Trimming removed 4 bases from V and 8 bases from J; junction bases left unmatched: 14. The CDR3 is made up of 16 amino acids. As DNA, the CDR3 is TGTGCCAGCAGTTCGGGACAGGGTCTTGGGATCGGCGGCTACACCTTC. Protein sequence: CASSSGQGLGIGGYTF.

The V and J genes are TRBV7-8 and TRBJ2-3; 8 positions match TRBD2. CDR1 and CDR2 from the germline V gene are SGHVS and FQNEAQ. The J segment lost 2 bases and the V segment lost 5 bases, leaving 6 bases of the junction unmatched. The CDR3 has 15 residues. The CDR3 DNA reads TGTGCCAGCAGCACCACTAGCGGAGCCACAGATACGCAGTATTTT. Translating it yields CASSTTSGATDTQYF.

The CDR3 DNA sequence: TGCGCCAGCAGCTTGGCCGGGCTAGCGGGAGTTTTGGGCGAGCAGTACTTC. Translated, it gives CASSLAGLAGVLGEQYF. V and J are TRBV5-1 and TRBJ2-7; TRBD2 aligns across 10 bases. V lost 0 bases to trimming and J lost 6 bases; unmatched junction nucleotides: 12. Germline CDR1 and CDR2: SGHRS and YFSETQ. The CDR3 extends over 17 amino acids.

The table lists this clonotype with a count of one. The chain is built from TRBV6-6 and TRBJ2-1; possible D gene TRBD2, 6 bases. Trimming cost V 4 bases and J 9 bases, with 22 bases left between them. The CDR3 is made up of 16 amino acids. From germline, CDR1 is MNHNY and CDR2 SVGAGI (reference sequence). CDR3 nucleotide sequence: TGTGCCAGCAGTTGGGAGGCGAAGGGGATTTTAGGTGAGCAGTTCTTC. It specifies CASSWEAKGILGEQFF.

This clonotype has a single count. The gene calls are TRBV29-1 and TRBJ2-1, with TRBD1 matching 7 bases. This CDR3 spans 12 amino acids. CDR1 and CDR2 from the germline V gene are SQVTM and ANQGSEA. The V and J ends lost 4 bases and 6 bases, in that order; junction bases with no gene match: 3. Here the CDR3 reads CSVGGGLNEQFF. In nucleotides, the CDR3 is TGCAGCGTTGGAGGGGGCCTCAATGAGCAGTTCTTC.

This clonotype was seen a few times. The CDR3 is CATSDVRQGMSETQYF. The DNA of the CDR3 is TGTGCCACCAGTGATGTACGTCAGGGAATGTCGGAGACCCAGTACTTC. The rearrangement uses TRBV24-1 and TRBJ2-5; tentative D call: TRBD1 (5 bases). The CDR3 consists of 16 residues. Between the trimmed V and J ends, which lost 3 bases and 5 bases, there was a span of 18 bases. Germline CDR1 reads KGHDR; CDR2 reads SFDVKD.

This chain connects TRBV20-1 to TRBJ1-2; maybe TRBD1 (5 bases). V dropped 0 bases and J dropped 7 bases, with 15 bases sitting between them. The CDR3 consists of 14 residues. Germline V gene sequence: CDR1 DFQATT, CDR2 SNEGSKA (reference sequence). CDR3 residues: CSARDGRGLSGYTF. CDR3 coding DNA: TGCAGTGCTAGAGATGGCCGGGGACTTAGTGGCTACACCTTC.

The chain's CDR3 is CASNGLAGLETQYF. The CDR3 DNA follows: TGTGCCAGCAACGGACTAGCGGGACTGGAGACCCAGTACTTC. This chain connects TRBV2 to TRBJ2-5, with TRBD2 identical over 12 bases. The germline V gene encodes CDR1 SNHLY and CDR2 FYNNEI. There are 14 residues in the CDR3. V lost 7 bases and J lost 5; bases outside the gene matches: 5.

This clonotype turned up a few times. The chain links TRBV20-1 to TRBJ2-7, with 7 positions matching TRBD2. The CDR3 runs 14 residues. V lost 2 bases, J lost 2 bases, and 6 bases stayed unmatched. From germline, CDR1 is DFQATT and CDR2 SNEGSKA (reference sequence). The chain's CDR3 is CSARSDGGTYEQYF. The CDR3 DNA reads TGCAGTGCTAGATCGGACGGGGGGACCTACGAGCAGTACTTC.

The rearrangement links TRBV7-2 to TRBJ1-2, with no clear D. The CDR3 is 15 residues long. Looked up from germline, CDR1 is SGHTA and CDR2 is FQGNSA. Trimming removed 5 bases from V and 4 bases from J, with 17 bases in between. The CDR3 region is CASSPHRVGLYGYTF. In DNA, the CDR3 is TGTGCCAGCAGCCCCCACCGTGTAGGACTCTATGGCTACACCTTC.

CDR3 sequence reads: CASSPGGRRQETQYF. The CDR3 DNA sequence: TGTGCCAGCAGCCCTGGGGGACGGCGACAAGAGACCCAGTACTTC. This rearrangement joins TRBV5-4 to TRBJ2-5; D could derive from TRBD1 or TRBD2 (5 bases each). The V gene's germline CDR1 is SGHNT and CDR2 YYREEE (reference sequence). With 4 bases removed from V and 2 bases from J, the gap between germline ends came to 15 bases. There are 15 residues in the CDR3.